This T cell receptor (beta chain) is from a study of blood T cell repertoires in COVID-19. Study background: The United States, Italy and Spain provided the acute and convalescent COVID-19 samples. From T cells, B-cell-depleted T cells, or PBMCs came the material, which was cDNA or gDNA.

The table lists this clone with a few counts. Germline trimming cut 2 bases from V and 8 bases from J; bases unmatched to any gene: 7. Germline lookup yields CDR1 GTSNPN and CDR2 SVGIG (reference sequence). The CDR3 totals 14 residues. As processed by the authors: Reference gene primers were amplified, and this amplification served to estimate nucleated cell counts. Repertoires were generated with immunoSEQ multiplex PCR, while TCRdb's copy carries only in-frame clones and drops some. That table gives V, J and clone size, and the DNA gave D and trimming. The table records 58,000 or so clones, about 85% of them present only once.

The rearrangement uses TRBV30 and TRBJ2-1; 9 bases match TRBD1. This receptor was taken from a woman in her 70s with active COVID-19. Material: peripheral blood. CDR3 in amino acids: CAWSPGTGLHEQFF. The CDR3 DNA follows: TGTGCCTGGAGTCCCGGGACAGGGTTGCATGAGCAGTTCTTC.